The present TCR beta chain was sequenced within a study of blood T cell repertoires in COVID-19. Across the study: COVID-19 samples, acute and convalescent, were from the United States, Italy and Spain. T cells, B-cell-depleted T cells, or PBMCs provided the cDNA or gDNA that served as material.

Per the authors' pipeline: Amplification from reference gene primers served as the basis for estimated nucleated cell counts. Using immunoSEQ multiplex PCR, the repertoire was profiled, and TCRdb retains in-frame clones only, with some absent. That table furnishes V, J and clone size, whereas the DNA furnished D and trimming. The repertoire includes 380,000 or so clones, roughly four fifths of them detected once, and over 0.95% sits in the top ten. Germline assignment: CDR1 SGHDN and CDR2 FVKESK. The CDR3 has 14 amino acids. V shed 1 base and J shed 0 bases, with 5 bases lying between them. Turning to this clone: Other DNA variants within this sample encode the same CDR3.

This receptor was taken from a human donor with acute or convalescent COVID-19. The donor label of this sample is uncertain. The gene calls are TRBV14 and TRBJ2-3; the D is unclear. The sequencing input was peripheral blood. The CDR3 nucleotides read TGTGCCAGCAGCCAAGCGTCTAGCACAGATACGCAGTATTTT. Its protein is CASSQASSTDTQYF. The variable domain in full, completed from reference TRBV14 and TRBJ2-3, reads EAGVTQFPSHSVIEKGQTVTLRCDPISGHDNLYWYRRVMGKEIKFLLHFVKESKQDESGMPNNRFLAERTGGTYSTLKVQPAELEDSGVYFCASSQASSTDTQYFGPGTRLTVL.